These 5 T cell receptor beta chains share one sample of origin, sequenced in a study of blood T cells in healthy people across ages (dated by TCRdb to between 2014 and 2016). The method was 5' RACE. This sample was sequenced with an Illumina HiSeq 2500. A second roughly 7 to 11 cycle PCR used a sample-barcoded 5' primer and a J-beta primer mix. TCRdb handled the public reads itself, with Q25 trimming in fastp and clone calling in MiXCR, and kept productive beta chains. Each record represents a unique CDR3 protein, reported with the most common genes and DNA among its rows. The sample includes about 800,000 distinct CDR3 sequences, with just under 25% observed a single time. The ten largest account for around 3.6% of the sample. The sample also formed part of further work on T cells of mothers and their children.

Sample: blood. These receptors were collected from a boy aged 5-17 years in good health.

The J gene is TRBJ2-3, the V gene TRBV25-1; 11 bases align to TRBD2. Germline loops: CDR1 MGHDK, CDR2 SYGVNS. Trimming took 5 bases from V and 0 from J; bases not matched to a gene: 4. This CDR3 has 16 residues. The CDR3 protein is CASSRRLAGSTDTQYF. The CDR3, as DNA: TGTGCCAGCAGTCGAAGACTAGCGGGGAGCACAGATACGCAGTATTTT.

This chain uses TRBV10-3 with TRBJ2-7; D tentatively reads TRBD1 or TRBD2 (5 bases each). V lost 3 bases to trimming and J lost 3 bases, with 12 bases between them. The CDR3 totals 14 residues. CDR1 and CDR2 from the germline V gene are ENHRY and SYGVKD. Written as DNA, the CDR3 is TGTGCCATCAGTGATTTGGGACGGGACTACGAGCAGTACTTC. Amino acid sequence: CAISDLGRDYEQYF.

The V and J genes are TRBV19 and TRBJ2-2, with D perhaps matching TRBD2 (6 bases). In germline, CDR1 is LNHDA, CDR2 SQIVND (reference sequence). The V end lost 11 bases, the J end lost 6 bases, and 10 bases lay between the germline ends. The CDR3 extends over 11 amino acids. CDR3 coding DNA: TGTGCCGTACGCGGGGCCGGGGAGCTGTTTTTT. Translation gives CAVRGAGELFF. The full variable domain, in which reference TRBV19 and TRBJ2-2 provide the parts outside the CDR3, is DGGITQSPKYLFRKEGQNVTLSCEQNLNHDAMYWYRQDPGQGLRLIYYSQIVNDFQKGDIAEGYSVSREKKESFPLTVTSAQKNPTAFYLCAVRGAGELFFGEGSRLTVL.

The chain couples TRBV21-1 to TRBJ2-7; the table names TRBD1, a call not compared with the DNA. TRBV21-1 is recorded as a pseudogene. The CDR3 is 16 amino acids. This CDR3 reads CASKWDSRSYSYEQYF. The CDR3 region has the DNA TGTGCCAGCAAGTGGGACAGCCGCTCATACTCCTACGAGCAGTACTTC.

The CDR3: CSVSGNRSYEQYF. The CDR3 coding sequence is TGCAGTGTATCCGGTAACCGCTCTTACGAGCAGTACTTC. The chain uses TRBV20-1 and TRBJ2-7; D unclear. Trimming took off 7 bases at V and 4 bases at J, with 17 bases between the two ends. Germline CDR1 reads DFQATT; CDR2 reads SNEGSKA (reference sequence). The CDR3 is 13 residues long.